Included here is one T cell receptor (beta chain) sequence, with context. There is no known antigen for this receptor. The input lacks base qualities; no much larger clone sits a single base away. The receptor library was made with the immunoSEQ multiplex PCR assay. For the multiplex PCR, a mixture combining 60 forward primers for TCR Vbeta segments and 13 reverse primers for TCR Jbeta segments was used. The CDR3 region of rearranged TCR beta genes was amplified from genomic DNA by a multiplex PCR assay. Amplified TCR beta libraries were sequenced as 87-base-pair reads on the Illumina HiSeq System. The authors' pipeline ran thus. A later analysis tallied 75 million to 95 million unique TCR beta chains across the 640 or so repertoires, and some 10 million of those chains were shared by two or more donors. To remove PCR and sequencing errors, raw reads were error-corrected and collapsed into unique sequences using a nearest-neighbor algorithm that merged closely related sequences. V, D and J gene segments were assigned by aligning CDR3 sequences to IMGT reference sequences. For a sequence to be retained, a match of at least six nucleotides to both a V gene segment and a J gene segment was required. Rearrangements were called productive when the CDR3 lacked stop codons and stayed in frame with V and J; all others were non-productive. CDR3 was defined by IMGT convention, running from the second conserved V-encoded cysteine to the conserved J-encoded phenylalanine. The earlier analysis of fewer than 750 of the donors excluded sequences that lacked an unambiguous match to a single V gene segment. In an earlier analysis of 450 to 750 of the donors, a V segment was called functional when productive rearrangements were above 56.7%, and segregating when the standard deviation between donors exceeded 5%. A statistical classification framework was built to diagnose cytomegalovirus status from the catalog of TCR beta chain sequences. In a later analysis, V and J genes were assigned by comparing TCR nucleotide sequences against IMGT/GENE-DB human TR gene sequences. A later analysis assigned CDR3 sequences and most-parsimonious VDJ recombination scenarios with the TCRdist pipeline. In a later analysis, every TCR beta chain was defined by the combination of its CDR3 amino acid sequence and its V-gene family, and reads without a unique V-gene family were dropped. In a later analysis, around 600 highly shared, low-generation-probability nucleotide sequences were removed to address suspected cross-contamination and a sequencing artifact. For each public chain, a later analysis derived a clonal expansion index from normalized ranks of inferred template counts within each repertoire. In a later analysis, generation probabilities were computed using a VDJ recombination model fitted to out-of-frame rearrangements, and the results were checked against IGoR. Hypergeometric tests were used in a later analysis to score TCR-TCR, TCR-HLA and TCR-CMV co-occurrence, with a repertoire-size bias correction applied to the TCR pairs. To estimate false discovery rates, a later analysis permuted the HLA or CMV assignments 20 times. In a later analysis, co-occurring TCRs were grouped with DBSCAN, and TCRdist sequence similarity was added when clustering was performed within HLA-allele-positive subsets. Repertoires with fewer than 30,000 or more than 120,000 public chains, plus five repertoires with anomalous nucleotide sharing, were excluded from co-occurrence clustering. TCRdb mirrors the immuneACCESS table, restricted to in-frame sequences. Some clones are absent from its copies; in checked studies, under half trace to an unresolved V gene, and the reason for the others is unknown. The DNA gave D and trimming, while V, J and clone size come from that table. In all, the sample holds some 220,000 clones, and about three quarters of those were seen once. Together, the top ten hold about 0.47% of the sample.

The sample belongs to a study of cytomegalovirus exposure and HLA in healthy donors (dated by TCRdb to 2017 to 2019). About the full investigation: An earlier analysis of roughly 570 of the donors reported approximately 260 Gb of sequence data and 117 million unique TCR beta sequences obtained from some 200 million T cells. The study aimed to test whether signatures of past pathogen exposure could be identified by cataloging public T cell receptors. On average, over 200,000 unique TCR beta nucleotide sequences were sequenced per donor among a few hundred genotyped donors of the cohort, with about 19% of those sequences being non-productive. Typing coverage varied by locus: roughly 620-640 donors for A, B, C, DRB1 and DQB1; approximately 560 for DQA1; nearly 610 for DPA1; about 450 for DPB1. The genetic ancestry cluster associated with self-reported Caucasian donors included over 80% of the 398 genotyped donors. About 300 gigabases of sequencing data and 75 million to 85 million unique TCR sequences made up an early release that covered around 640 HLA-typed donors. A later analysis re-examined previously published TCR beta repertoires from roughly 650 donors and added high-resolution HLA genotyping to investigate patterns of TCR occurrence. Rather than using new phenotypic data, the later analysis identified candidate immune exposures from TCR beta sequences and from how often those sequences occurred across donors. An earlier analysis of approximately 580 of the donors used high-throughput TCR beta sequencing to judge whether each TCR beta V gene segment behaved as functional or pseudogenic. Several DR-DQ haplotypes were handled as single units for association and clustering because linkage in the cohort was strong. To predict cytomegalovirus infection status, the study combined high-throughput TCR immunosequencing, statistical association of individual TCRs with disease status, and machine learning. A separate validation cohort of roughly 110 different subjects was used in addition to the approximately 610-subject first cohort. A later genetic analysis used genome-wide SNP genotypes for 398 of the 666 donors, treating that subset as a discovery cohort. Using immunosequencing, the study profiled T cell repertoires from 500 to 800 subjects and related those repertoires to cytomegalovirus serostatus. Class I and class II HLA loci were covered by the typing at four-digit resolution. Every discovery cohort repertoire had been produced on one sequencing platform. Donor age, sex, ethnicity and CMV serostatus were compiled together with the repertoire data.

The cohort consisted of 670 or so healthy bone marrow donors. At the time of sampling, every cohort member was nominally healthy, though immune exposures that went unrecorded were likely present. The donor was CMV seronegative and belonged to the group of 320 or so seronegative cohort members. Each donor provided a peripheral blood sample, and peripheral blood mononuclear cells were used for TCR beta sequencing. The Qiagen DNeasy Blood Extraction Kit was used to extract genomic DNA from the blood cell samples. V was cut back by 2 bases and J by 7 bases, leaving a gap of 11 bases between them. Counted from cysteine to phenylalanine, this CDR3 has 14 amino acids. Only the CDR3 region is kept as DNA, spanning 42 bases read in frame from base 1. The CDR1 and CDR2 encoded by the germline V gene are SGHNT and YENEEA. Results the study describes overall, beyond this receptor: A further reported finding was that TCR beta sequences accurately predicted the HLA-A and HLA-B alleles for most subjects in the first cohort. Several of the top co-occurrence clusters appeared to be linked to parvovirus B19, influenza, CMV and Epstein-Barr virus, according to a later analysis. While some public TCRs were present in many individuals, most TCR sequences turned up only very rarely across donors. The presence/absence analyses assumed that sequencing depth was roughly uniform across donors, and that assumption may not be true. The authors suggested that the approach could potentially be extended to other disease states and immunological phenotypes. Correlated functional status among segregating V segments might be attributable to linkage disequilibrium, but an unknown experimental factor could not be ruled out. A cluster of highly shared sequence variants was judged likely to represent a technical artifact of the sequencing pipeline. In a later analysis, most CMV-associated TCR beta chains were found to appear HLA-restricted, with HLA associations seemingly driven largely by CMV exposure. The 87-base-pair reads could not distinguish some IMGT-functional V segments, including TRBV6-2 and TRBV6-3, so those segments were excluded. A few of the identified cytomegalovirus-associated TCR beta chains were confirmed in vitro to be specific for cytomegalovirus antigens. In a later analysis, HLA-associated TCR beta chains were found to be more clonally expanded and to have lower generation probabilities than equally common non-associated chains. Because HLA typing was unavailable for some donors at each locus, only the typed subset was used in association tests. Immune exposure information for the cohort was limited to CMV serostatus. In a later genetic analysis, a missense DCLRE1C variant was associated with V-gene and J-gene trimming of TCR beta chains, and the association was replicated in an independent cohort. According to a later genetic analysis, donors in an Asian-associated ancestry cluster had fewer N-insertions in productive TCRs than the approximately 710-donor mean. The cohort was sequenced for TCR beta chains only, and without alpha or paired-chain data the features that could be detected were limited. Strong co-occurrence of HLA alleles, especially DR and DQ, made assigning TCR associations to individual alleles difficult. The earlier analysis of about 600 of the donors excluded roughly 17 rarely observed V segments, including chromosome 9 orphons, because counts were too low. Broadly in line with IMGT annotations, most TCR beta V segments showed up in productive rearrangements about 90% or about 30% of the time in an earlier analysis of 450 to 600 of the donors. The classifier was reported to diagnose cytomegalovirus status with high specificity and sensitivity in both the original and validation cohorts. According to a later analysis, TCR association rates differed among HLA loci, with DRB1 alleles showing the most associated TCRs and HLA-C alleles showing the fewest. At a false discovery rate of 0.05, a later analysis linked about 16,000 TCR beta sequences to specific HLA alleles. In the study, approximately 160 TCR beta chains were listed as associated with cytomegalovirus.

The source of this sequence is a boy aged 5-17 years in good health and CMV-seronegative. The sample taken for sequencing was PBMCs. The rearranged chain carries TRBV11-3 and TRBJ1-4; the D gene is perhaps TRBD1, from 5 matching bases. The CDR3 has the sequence CASSLPGRGEKLFF. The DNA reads TGTGCCAGCAGCTTACCCGGGAGGGGTGAAAAACTGTTTTTT.